The clone carrying this T cell receptor (beta chain) turned up a few times. Antigen unknown. The data are from a study of CD8 T cells in ankylosing spondylitis. Study-wide results and caveats: Among TCR beta sequences, a motif of eight or nine highly homologous variants appeared characteristic of ankylosing spondylitis blood.

Quantitative barcoded 5'-RACE was used to prepare TCR beta libraries. TCRdb reanalysed the 5' RACE reads using MiXCR and keeps one entry per CDR3 protein. Of fewer than 450,000 distinct CDR3 sequences in the sample, roughly 18% were seen once. Sequencing was done on a sample of blood, either unsorted or a sorted T cell fraction (not recorded which). The sequence derives from a male donor with ankylosing spondylitis.

The CDR3 DNA sequence: TGCAGTGCTAGAGTAGCCCAGGGTGTTGAAAAACTGTTTTTT. It translates to CSARVAQGVEKLFF. The chain couples TRBV20-1 to TRBJ1-4, with D possibly being TRBD1 (5 bases). The CDR3 consists of 14 residues. Germline lookup yields CDR1 DFQATT and CDR2 SNEGSKA (reference sequence). Trimming removed 1 base from V and 7 bases from J, with 13 bases in between.